This entry features one TCR beta chain sequence. The antigen remains undetermined. The data stem from a study of cytomegalovirus exposure and HLA in healthy donors. Study results and caveats: Associated with cytomegalovirus, according to the listing, were 170 or so TCR beta chains. Common viral pathogens were later found to be apparently linked to several of the most significant clusters. A prior analysis recorded that most TCR beta V segments were productive about 90% or about 30% of the time.

The primer mix had 60 Vbeta and 13 Jbeta primers. The authors' processing: An analysis that came later counted 80 million or so unique TCR beta chains, 9 million to 12 million shared. Sequenced by immunoSEQ multiplex PCR; TCRdb stores in-frame clones only, minus some. V, J and clone size reflect that table, while D and trimming were determined from the DNA. This sample's table has 150,000 to 250,000 clones. The sequence derives from a boy aged 5-17 years in good health and CMV-seronegative. Sequences were obtained from PBMCs.

CDR3 sequence reads: CASSLAGDGYTF. Written as DNA, the CDR3 is TGTGCCAGCAGCTTGGCGGGAGATGGCTACACCTTC. J is TRBJ1-2 and V is TRBV5-4; no clear D. V was cut by 0 bases and J by 6 bases, with 6 bases left in between. The germline V gene has CDR1 SGHNT and CDR2 YYREEE (reference sequence). The CDR3 loop spans 12 amino acids.